The 5 T cell receptor beta chains below all came from one sample that was sequenced in a study of beta chain features in type 1 diabetes (dated by TCRdb to the late 2010s). The library relied on the immunoSEQ multiplex PCR assay. The entire amount of isolated RNA was reverse transcribed using the High Capacity cDNA Reverse Transcription Kit, so the sequenced TCRB transcripts were expressed ones. Held by TCRdb, this immuneACCESS table contains in-frame sequences only and omits some clones. Under half of the omission traces to an unresolved V gene where checked; the cause of the rest is unknown. A total of 350,000 to 450,000 clones appear in this sample, roughly 12% of them only once. The ten largest make up over 0.008% of the sample. No antigen has been assigned to these receptors. Summary of the overall study and its limitations: Type 1 diabetes patients showed a moderate but significant shortening of TCRB CDR3 length in all four CD4+ subsets.

Sample: naive CD4+ T cells from blood. Reading the label with the study, this specimen's cell subset or site is: true naive CD4+ T cells. The source of these receptors is a woman aged 18-29 years with type 1 diabetes.

This clone turned up a few times. CDR3 amino acids: CASSSGLAGVADTQYF. For the CDR3, the DNA is TGTGCCAGCAGCTCGGGACTAGCGGGAGTGGCAGATACGCAGTATTTT. This rearrangement joins TRBV9 to TRBJ2-3, with 14 bases that match TRBD2. There are 16 residues in the CDR3. In germline, CDR1 is SGDLS, CDR2 YYNGEE. V trimming: 4 bases; J trimming: 4 bases; junction bases outside the gene matches: 5.

This clone was observed a handful of times. This chain connects TRBV7-8 to TRBJ2-1, with TRBD2 matching 8 bases. The germline gives CDR1 SGHVS, CDR2 FQNEAQ. The CDR3 spans 15 residues. Trimming took 6 bases from V and 8 from J; bases not matched to a gene: 12. In DNA form, the CDR3 reads TGTGCCAGCAGGGACACGGGAGGGCCGCGTTATGAGCAGTTCTTC. Translated: CASRDTGGPRYEQFF. The entire variable domain, with the rest obtained from reference TRBV7-8 and TRBJ2-1, is as follows: GAGVSQSPRYKVAKRGQDVALRCDPISGHVSLFWYQQALGQGPEFLTYFQNEAQLDKSGLPSDRFFAERPEGSVSTLKIQRTQQEDSAVYLCASRDTGGPRYEQFFGPGTRLTVL.

The rearrangement links TRBV2 to TRBJ2-6, with 7 bases matching TRBD1. The CDR3 consists of 17 residues. J was trimmed by 2 bases and V by 5 bases; bases with no gene match: 9. Germline loops: CDR1 SNHLY, CDR2 FYNNEI. The CDR3 is CASSTGDGGAGANVLTF. CDR3 DNA sequence: TGTGCCAGCAGTACAGGGGATGGGGGCGCTGGGGCCAACGTCCTGACTTTC.

This clone was seen only a few times. V is TRBV5-1 and J is TRBJ2-7, with TRBD1 matching over 10 bases. CDR1 is SGHRS and CDR2 is YFSETQ in the germline V gene. J lost 5 bases, V lost 4 bases, and 21 bases had no gene match. The CDR3 consists of 19 residues. The CDR3 DNA reads as TGCGCCAGCAGCACCGACCGAGTTAGACCGGGACAGGGGAAGGACGAGCAGTACTTC. As protein: CASSTDRVRPGQGKDEQYF.

V is TRBV5-1 and J is TRBJ2-5; D remains ambiguous. Matching the DNA end better, TRBJ2-7 makes the J call doubtful. The germline V gene has CDR1 SGHRS and CDR2 YFSETQ. The length of the CDR3 is 11 residues. The DNA of the CDR3 is TGCGCCAGCAGCTCCACCTACGAGCAGTACTTC. This gives the protein CASSSTYEQYF.